The clone carrying this T cell receptor (beta chain) was picked up a small number of times. What it binds is not known. This sample is drawn from a study of T-cell memory formation after mild COVID-19. For the study at large: TCR clusters largely stayed donor specific.

Study findings and constraints: Prior to infection, memory already included some responding clones, suggesting cross-reactive memory joined.

TCRdb re-called the 5' RACE reads through MiXCR, storing one row per CDR3 protein. The sample lists a few hundred thousand distinct CDR3 sequences, 20% to 30% occurring once. Sequencing was done on a sample of PBMCs or a T cell subset sorted from them (not recorded which). The sequence was collected from an adult woman who had mild COVID-19 (a few samples of this study predate the infection). Cell type and time point are not known.

The CDR3 reads CSVIDRGLGANVLTF. Written as DNA, the CDR3 is TGCAGCGTAATAGACAGGGGGCTCGGGGCCAACGTCCTGACTTTC. The chain carries TRBV29-1 and TRBJ2-6; 10 positions agree with TRBD1. This CDR3 comprises 15 residues. Germline V gene lookup returns CDR1 SQVTM and CDR2 ANQGSEA. With V trimmed by 6 bases and J by 4 bases, 6 bases remained unmatched. The full variable domain, in which reference TRBV29-1 and TRBJ2-6 provide the parts outside the CDR3, is SAVISQKPSRDICQRGTSLTIQCQVDSQVTMMFWYRQQPGQSLTLIATANQGSEATYESGFVIDKFPISRPNLTFSTLTVSNMSPEDSSIYLCSVIDRGLGANVLTFGAGSRLTVL.